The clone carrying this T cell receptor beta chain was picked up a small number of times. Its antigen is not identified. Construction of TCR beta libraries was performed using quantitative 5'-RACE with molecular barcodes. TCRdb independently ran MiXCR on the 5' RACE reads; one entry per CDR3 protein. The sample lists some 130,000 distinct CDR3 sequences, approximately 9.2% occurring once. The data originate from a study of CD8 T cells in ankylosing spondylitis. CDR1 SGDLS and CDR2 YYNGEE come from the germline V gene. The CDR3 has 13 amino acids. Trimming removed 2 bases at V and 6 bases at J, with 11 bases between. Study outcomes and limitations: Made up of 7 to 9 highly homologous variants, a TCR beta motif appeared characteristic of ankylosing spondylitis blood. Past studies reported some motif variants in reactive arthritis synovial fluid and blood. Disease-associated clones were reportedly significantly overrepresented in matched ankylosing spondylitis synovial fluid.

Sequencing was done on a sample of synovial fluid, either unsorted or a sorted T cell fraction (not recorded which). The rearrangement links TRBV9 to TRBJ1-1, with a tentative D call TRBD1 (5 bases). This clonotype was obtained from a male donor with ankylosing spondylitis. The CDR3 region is CASSVGGGPEAFF. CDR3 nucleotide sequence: TGTGCCAGCAGCGTCGGGGGAGGGCCTGAAGCTTTCTTT.